This note documents a single T cell receptor beta chain sequence. The antigen is unknown. Germline-derived CDR1 and CDR2 are LGHNA and YNFKEQ. The CDR3 has 16 residues. Trimming took off 0 bases at V and 6 bases at J, with 12 bases between the two ends. The study ran its PCR with 60 Vbeta and 13 Jbeta primers. Authors' processing steps: A follow-up analysis tallied approximately 85 million unique TCR beta chains, roughly 9.9 million shared. Here immunoSEQ multiplex PCR was the method, and the copy in TCRdb shows in-frame clones only, minus some. That table gives V, J and clone size, and the DNA gave D and trimming. The table lists about 130,000 clones, less than 80% of them singletons. This sample is drawn from a study of cytomegalovirus exposure and HLA in healthy donors. Study-wide points: In a later analysis, across HLA loci, associated TCR counts were highest for DRB1, lowest for HLA-C. Further analysis, carried out later, found HLA-associated TCR beta chains more clonally expanded than equally common other chains.

The sequencing sample was made of PBMCs. The rearrangement uses TRBV4-2 and TRBJ1-6; tentative D call: TRBD1 (6 bases). This clonotype originated in a man aged 40-49 years in good health and CMV-seropositive. CDR3 in amino acids: CASSQEPGAFNSPLHF. The CDR3 DNA is TGTGCCAGCAGCCAAGAACCAGGGGCGTTTAATTCACCCCTCCACTTT.